The entry below describes one T cell receptor (beta chain). Authors' analysis steps: The authors estimated nucleated cell counts from reference gene primer amplification. Using immunoSEQ multiplex PCR, the repertoire was profiled, and TCRdb retains in-frame clones only, with some absent. V and J calls and clone size are copied from that table; D and trimming were computed from the DNA. The sample lists around 150,000 clones, roughly 88% seen once, with about 2.3% in the top ten. The source of the sample is a study of blood T cell repertoires in COVID-19. The source is a man between 18 and 29 years old with acute or convalescent COVID-19. The sample comprised peripheral blood.

The CDR3 is CASSLGGRRGFGGYTF. The CDR3 DNA reads as TGTGCCAGCAGCTTAGGGGGGCGTAGGGGTTTTGGTGGCTACACCTTC. The V and J genes are TRBV11-2 and TRBJ1-2; TRBD1 is a possible D gene (6 bases). Looked up from germline, CDR1 is SGHAT and CDR2 is FQNNGV. V was pared by 1 base and J by 7 bases, with 19 bases between. The CDR3 extends over 16 amino acids.